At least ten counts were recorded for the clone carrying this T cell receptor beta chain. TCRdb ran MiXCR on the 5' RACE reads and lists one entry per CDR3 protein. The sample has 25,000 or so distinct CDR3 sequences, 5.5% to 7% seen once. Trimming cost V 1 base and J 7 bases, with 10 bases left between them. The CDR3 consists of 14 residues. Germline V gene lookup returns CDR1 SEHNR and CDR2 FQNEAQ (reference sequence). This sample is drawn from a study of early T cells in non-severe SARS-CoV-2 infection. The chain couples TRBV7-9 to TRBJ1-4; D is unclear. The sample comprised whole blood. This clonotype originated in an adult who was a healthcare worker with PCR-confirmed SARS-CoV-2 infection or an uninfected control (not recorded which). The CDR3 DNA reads TGTGCCAGCAGCTTAGTTGTTGAGCGTGAAAAACTGTTTTTT. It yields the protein CASSLVVEREKLFF.